This TCR beta chain was profiled in a study of PD-L1 blockade in urothelial cancer. Across the study: Blood was evaluated 3 weeks (second dose) and 6 weeks after therapy began. T cell content in blood samples showed a median of about 140,000.

Trimming at V came to 9 bases and at J to 1 base, leaving 2 bases not matched to a gene. From germline, CDR1 is MNHEY and CDR2 SMNVEV (reference sequence). The CDR3 runs 13 residues. TCRdb's table, derived via immunoSEQ multiplex PCR, lists solely in-frame clones and lacks some. Found here are some 79,000 clones, roughly 87% of them singletons; the top ten hold 9% to 9.5%. Sequenced material: PBMCs, taken around atezolizumab (anti-PD-L1) treatment. The sequence derives from a man aged 65 to 79 with urothelial cancer. The rearrangement joins TRBV27 to TRBJ2-2; TRBD1 agrees at 7 bases. CDR3 DNA sequence: TGTGCCAGTAGACAGGGGAACACCGGGGAGCTGTTTTTT. This sequence encodes CASRQGNTGELFF.